The following is a T cell receptor (beta chain) sequence with its context. Antigen unknown. The sample belongs to a study of blood T cells in healthy people across ages. Donors were systemically healthy Caucasian individuals from Russia aged roughly 6 to 95 years. From germline, CDR1 is MGHDK and CDR2 SYGVNS. The CDR3 length is 15 residues. The V gene lost 4 bases and the J gene lost 3 bases, with 15 bases spanning the gap. The authors ran a second PCR of roughly 7 to 11 cycles using a sample-barcoded 5' primer and a J-beta primer mix. TCRdb recomputed calls from the 5' RACE reads with MiXCR, one row per CDR3 protein. The sample carries approximately 1.5 million distinct CDR3 sequences, roughly 30% recorded once. Findings of the study overall: Diversity estimates drawn from one million T cells were deemed underestimates. Expanded clonotype shifts may have been confounded, as the donors had an unknown CMV status.

The sample was blood. V is TRBV25-1 and J is TRBJ1-2; weak D call: TRBD1 (5 bases). The sequence came from a woman in her 30s in good health. The chain's CDR3 is CASSVPGTGDYGYTF. Written as DNA, the CDR3 is TGTGCCAGCAGTGTACCTGGGACGGGGGACTATGGCTACACCTTC.